The T cell receptor beta chain described here comes from a study of blood T cell repertoires in COVID-19. Study as a whole: Collection of acute and convalescent COVID-19 samples took place in the United States, Italy and Spain. The analysed material was cDNA or gDNA that came from T cells, B-cell-depleted T cells, or PBMCs.

CDR3 length: 18 amino acids. Germline CDR1 reads SGDLS; CDR2 reads YYNGEE. Trimming removed 4 bases from V and 0 bases from J; junction bases left unmatched: 9. Authors' data handling: Amplification with reference gene primers provided the estimates of nucleated cell counts. Clones were read by immunoSEQ multiplex PCR, and TCRdb kept only the in-frame ones, dropping some. The DNA was the basis for D and trimming; V, J and clone size are from that table. The sample lists 100,000 to 120,000 clones; 85% were seen once. The receptor was isolated from a human donor in a cohort sampled during active COVID-19. Sequences were obtained from peripheral blood. V is TRBV9 and J is TRBJ1-4; the match to TRBD1 covers 10 bases. CDR3 in amino acids: CASSSGTGEFTTNEKLFF. The CDR3 nucleotides are TGTGCCAGCAGCTCCGGGACAGGGGAGTTCACAACTAATGAAAAACTGTTTTTT.